What follows describes a single T cell receptor beta chain. Its cognate antigen is unknown. The entry originates in a study of human T cells and chemical hapten exposure. Study-level points and caveats: DPC sensitization produced no change in TCRs with frequency above 1 in 1000.

TCRdb used MiXCR to reprocess the RACE reads, holding one entry per CDR3 protein. The repertoire has approximately 120,000 distinct CDR3 sequences, less than 10% of them found once; the top ten carry about 3%. Time point denoted: patch test 2, 6 weeks after DPC sensitization. As for treatment: therapeutic diphenylcyclopropenone sensitization with weekly scalp DPC. CDR3 length: 16 amino acids. V lost 4 bases to trimming and J lost 2 bases; unmatched junction nucleotides: 7. The germline gives CDR1 SEHNR, CDR2 FQNEAQ (reference sequence). The V call is TRBV7-9, the J call TRBJ2-3, with 9 nucleotides matching TRBD1. The TCR sequence derives from a woman in her thirties or forties with alopecia areata. Some clones in this sample may be carry-over from other donors' samples. The sequences come from whole blood, collected in connection with sensitization to the hapten diphenylcyclopropenone (DPC). Written as DNA, the CDR3 is TGTGCCAGCAGCTCCCGGGACAGGGAAATCACAGATACGCAGTATTTT. Protein: CASSSRDREITDTQYF. The full variable domain, its missing parts supplied by reference TRBV7-9 and TRBJ2-3, is DTGVSQNPRHKITKRGQNVTFRCDPISEHNRLYWYRQTLGQGPEFLTYFQNEAQLEKSRLLSDRFSAERPKGSFSTLEIQRTEQGDSAMYLCASSSRDREITDTQYFGPGTRLTVL.